These T cell receptor beta chains were read from a single sample in a study of early T cells in non-severe SARS-CoV-2 infection. MiXCR, applied by TCRdb to the 5' RACE reads, yields one record per CDR3 protein. The sample shows tens of thousands of distinct CDR3 sequences, 6.2% of them seen only once. Specimen: whole blood. Receptors were obtained from an adult who was a healthcare worker with PCR-confirmed SARS-CoV-2 infection or an uninfected control (not recorded which). Each CDR3 is given with its conserved first and last residue. D genes are given only for firm matches. Rows give clone size only sometimes, using once, few, many, or a class for an expanded clone.

few	TRBJ2-2	TRBV3-1	TRBD2	TGTGCCAGCAGCCAAGAGGTGCTAGCGGGGGATAAAACCGGGGAGCTGTTTTTT	CASSQEVLAGDKTGELFF
few	TRBJ2-7	TRBV7-9	TRBD2	TGTGCCAGCAGCGTAGCGGGGGGTTCCAGCTACGAGCAGTACTTC	CASSVAGGSSYEQYF
many	TRBJ2-3	TRBV25-1	NA	TGTGCCAGCAGAGATTTTAGAGATACGCAGTATTTT	CASRDFRDTQYF
many	TRBJ2-7	TRBV12-3/TRBV12-4	NA	TGTGCCAGCAGTTTAGATAGGGCGGGGAGCGTCCCCTACGAGCAGTACTTC	CASSLDRAGSVPYEQYF
many	TRBJ1-1	TRBV20-1	TRBD1	TGCAGTGCTAGAATGCACAGGGGGGACACTGAAGCTTTCTTT	CSARMHRGDTEAFF
many	TRBJ2-1	TRBV7-7	NA	TGTGCTAGCAGCTTAGTTCGCGGAACGGGTGAGCAGTTCTTC	CASSLVRGTGEQFF
many	TRBJ1-2	TRBV6-1	NA	TGTGCCAGCAGTGAAGCGAACAGTAAGGACTATGGCTACACCTTC	CASSEANSKDYGYTF
many	TRBJ2-7	TRBV13	NA	TGTGCCAGCAGCTTAGGCCCTCGGGGACCGGCCTACGAGCAGTACTTC	CASSLGPRGPAYEQYF
many	TRBJ2-1	TRBV2	NA	TGTGCCAGCAGTGCCCGACAGGGAGGAAGTGGGGCTAATGAGCAGTTCTTC	CASSARQGGSGANEQFF
NA	TRBJ2-6	TRBV7-2	NA	TGTGCCAGCAGCTTAGATGGGGGCCTATCTGGGGCCAACGTCCTGACTTTC	CASSLDGGLSGANVLTF
many	TRBJ2-7	TRBV29-1	TRBD2	TGCAGCGTGTCGGGGGCTCTAGCGGGGGTCTCCTACGAGCAGTACTTC	CSVSGALAGVSYEQYF
NA	TRBJ2-1	TRBV7-9	NA	TGTGCCAGCAGCTTAGAGGGGGCCTACAATGAGCAGTTCTTC	CASSLEGAYNEQFF
few	TRBJ2-3	TRBV5-1	TRBD2	TGCGCCAGCAGCCGGCAGACTAGCGGGGTGCCAGATACGCAGTATTTT	CASSRQTSGVPDTQYF
few	TRBJ2-2	TRBV5-8	NA	TGTGCCAGCAGCTGGGTCACGAACACCGGGGAGCTGTTTTTT	CASSWVTNTGELFF
NA	TRBJ2-7	TRBV6-2/TRBV6-3	NA	TGTGCCAGCAGTTACCGGACTGCTTCCTACGAGCAGTACTTC	CASSYRTASYEQYF
NA	TRBJ2-1	TRBV7-2	NA	TGTGCCAGCAGCTTAGAGGTTTCGGAAAACAATGAGCAGTTCTTC	CASSLEVSENNEQFF
NA	TRBJ2-2	TRBV7-2	NA	TGTGCCAGCAGCTTTTGGGGCCGCACCGGGGAGCTGTTTTTT	CASSFWGRTGELFF
NA	TRBJ2-7	TRBV7-9	NA	TGTGCCAGCAGCTTGGGTGTAGGCGCAGGTCCTTACGAGCAGTACTTC	CASSLGVGAGPYEQYF